The rows below give T cell receptor beta chains drawn from one sample of a study of identical twins. TCRdb re-analysed the 5' RACE reads in MiXCR, keeping a single row per CDR3 protein. Among hundreds of thousands of distinct CDR3 sequences, about 7% were seen once, and the ten largest hold 3% to 4%. The same sample was also studied in work on yellow fever vaccine responses in identical twins.

The sample taken for sequencing was memory (CD45RO+) T cells sorted from blood. These receptors came from a woman between 18 and 30 years old in good health. Each CDR3 is given with its conserved first and last residue.

V gene,J gene,CDR3 length,CDR3 protein
TRBV24-1,TRBJ2-1,17,CATSDPGTSGSYGEQFF
TRBV3-1,TRBJ1-3,15,CASSRDRGSGNTIYF
TRBV24-1,TRBJ2-5,16,CATSDTTSGLQETQYF
TRBV9,TRBJ2-7,15,CASSVSHDRAHEQYF
TRBV7-9,TRBJ1-4,14,CASLAGTGGEKLFF
TRBV3-1,TRBJ2-5,14,CASSQGNGQGGQYF
TRBV12-3/TRBV12-4,TRBJ1-1,13,CASSSFVYTEAFF
TRBV20-1,TRBJ1-4,13,CSARGRGGEKLFF
TRBV11-3,TRBJ1-1,12,CASSSGDTEAFF
TRBV5-1,TRBJ2-5,18,CASSAGTSGGVYQETQYF
TRBV11-2,TRBJ2-5,16,CASSASPGAIQETQYF
TRBV5-1,TRBJ1-1,14,CASSFQDVNTEAFF
TRBV3-1,TRBJ1-2,12,CASSQYPYGYTF
TRBV10-3,TRBJ2-5,14,CAIRGQGEAETQYF
TRBV7-8,TRBJ1-6,15,CASSPRGGYNSPLHF
TRBV3-1,TRBJ2-1,14,CASSPYPSGHEQFF
TRBV4-2,TRBJ2-2,19,CASSGGTHSGRDFTGELFF
TRBV4-2,TRBJ2-2,15,CASSPDRRNTGELFF
TRBV4-1,TRBJ2-3,15,CASSQDTRGFDTQYF
TRBV10-3,TRBJ2-2,14,CAIRPGQGTGELFF
TRBV5-1,TRBJ2-6,16,CASSSTGERGANVLTF
TRBV10-3,TRBJ2-5,16,CAISESLDTLGETQYF
TRBV12-3/TRBV12-4,TRBJ2-1,13,CASSLRSPWEQFF
TRBV11-2,TRBJ2-1,19,CASSSSGTSGGSSYNEQFF
TRBV20-1,TRBJ1-1,15,CSATHYRGANTEAFF
TRBV20-1,TRBJ2-1,12,CSAPDLDNEQFF
TRBV6-5,TRBJ1-1,11,CASSSLTEAFF
TRBV6-2/TRBV6-3,TRBJ2-1,12,CASTDRANEQFF
TRBV7-8,TRBJ2-7,10,CASHIYEQYF
TRBV18,TRBJ2-3,13,CASAQGVSDTQYF
TRBV12-5,TRBJ2-5,13,CASGLQWTPGLWF
TRBV18,TRBJ2-7,14,CASSPAQNSYEQYF
TRBV20-1,TRBJ1-5,18,CSVHKQGQVFSSNQPQHF
TRBV20-1,TRBJ1-5,13,CSAKDRLNQPQHF
TRBV18,TRBJ2-1,12,CASSPLFNEQFF
TRBV3-1,TRBJ2-1,15,CASSQGWGWGNEQFF
TRBV27,TRBJ2-1,14,CASTSGGPYNEQFF
TRBV12-3/TRBV12-4,TRBJ2-7,15,CTSSFGLAGTYEQYF
TRBV7-2,TRBJ2-1,15,CASSLSGGLGGEQFF
TRBV4-2,TRBJ2-1,19,CASSQMGLAGASSYNEQFF
TRBV29-1,TRBJ2-7,13,CSVWTGLDYEQYF
TRBV7-2,TRBJ2-3,15,CASSPLAGNSRTQYF
TRBV11-2,TRBJ2-1,15,CASSLAGFAYNEQFF
TRBV2,TRBJ2-1,12,CASKAPAGSQFF
TRBV7-9,TRBJ2-1,16,CASSPPNPSSYNEQFF
TRBV4-1,TRBJ2-7,17,CASSQDPSDLSSYEQYF
TRBV18,TRBJ1-5,15,CASSPMADRAQPQHF